This T cell receptor (beta chain) was profiled in a study of CD8+CD57+ T cells in acquired aplastic anemia. Overall study context: The study obtained an average of around 3.1 ug of DNA from sorted CD4+ and CD8+ cells.

For sequencing, patients were chosen who had shown expansion of CD8+CD57+ cells by flow cytometry. Severe acquired aplastic anemia was the diagnosis recorded for all patients. General study findings and limits: For CD8+ Simpson's diversity, patients and controls showed no significant difference. The same twenty-nine CD8+ CDR3 sequences occurred in patients and in controls.

Genomic DNA, the template, was used for profiling of the TCR beta VDJ and CDR3. TCRdb re-called the reads through MiXCR, storing one row per CDR3 protein. The data show about 200,000 distinct CDR3 sequences, approximately 65% seen once. In the case of this clonotype: Its antigen is still unknown.

From germline, CDR1 is ENHRY and CDR2 SYGVKD. The CDR3 loop spans 17 amino acids. The ends were cut back, 3 bases at V and 5 bases at J, with 22 bases in the middle. The source of this sequence is a human donor with aplastic anemia. J is TRBJ1-1 and V is TRBV10-3; D possibly corresponds to TRBD1 (5 bases). The sequencing input was sorted CD4+, CD8+, or CD8+CD57+ T cells (not recorded which) from PBMCs. The CDR3, as DNA: TGTGCCATCAGTGACCCCTCGGGCAGGGTGGGACGAACTGAAGCTTTCTTT. It encodes CAISDPSGRVGRTEAFF.